The clone carrying this T cell receptor beta chain occurred many times. Its antigen is not identified. The record originates from a study of T cells after yellow fever vaccination. Study results and caveats: Re-detected after boosting: most primary clones, around 97% of CD4 and roughly 88% of CD8. Weaker overall, the secondary response nonetheless peaked faster (day 5 versus 15).

5'RACE template switching generated TCR cDNA, adding a universal primer site and UMIs. Each CDR3 protein gets one entry after TCRdb re-called the 5' RACE reads with MiXCR. The sample lists roughly 170,000 distinct CDR3 sequences, about 6% occurring once. The CDR3 contains 16 residues. Per the germline V gene, CDR1 is SGHAT and CDR2 is FQNNGV. V was pared by 2 bases and J by 1 base, with 14 bases between. Sequencing was performed on CD4+ T cells sorted from PBMCs, taken on the day of the first yellow fever vaccination. This receptor was identified in a man aged 18-30 years who received the YFV17D yellow fever vaccine. The chain combines TRBV11-2 with TRBJ2-5; perhaps D is TRBD1 or TRBD2 (6 bases each). DNA for the CDR3: TGTGCCAGCAGCTTAAAGGGGGGCAGATCCCAAGAGACCCAGTACTTC. Protein: CASSLKGGRSQETQYF.